These 7 T cell receptor beta chains were sequenced from one sample in a study of T cells after yellow fever vaccination. TCRdb called the 5' RACE reads again in MiXCR, with one record for every CDR3 protein. The data contain around 29,000 distinct CDR3 sequences, 5.5% to 8% of them singletons. Sequences were derived from PBMCs, either bulk or a sorted T-cell subset (CD4+, CD8+, memory, or dextramer-sorted; not recorded which), sampled on the day of the yellow fever booster vaccination. Receptor source: a man aged 30 to 39 who received the YFV17D yellow fever vaccine.

This clonotype turned up a few times. The chain joins TRBV11-1 to TRBJ1-2, with D uncertain. The CDR3 totals 18 residues. Germline values: CDR1 SGHAT, CDR2 FQDESV (reference sequence). V lost 5 bases, J lost 4 bases, and 26 bases lay in between. CDR3 amino acids: CASSLWSGGNSIFYGYTF. In nucleotides, the CDR3 is TGTGCCAGCAGCCTATGGAGCGGCGGAAACTCAATATTCTATGGCTACACCTTC.

The V call is TRBV7-2, the J call TRBJ1-2; D might be TRBD1 (6 bases). Trimming shortened V by 1 base and J by 1 base, and 10 bases separated the two germline ends. The CDR3 is 15 amino acids. Germline V lookup: CDR1 SGHTA, CDR2 FQGNSA. The CDR3 region is CASSLVTGYNYGYTF. The CDR3, as DNA: TGTGCCAGCAGCTTAGTGACAGGATATAACTATGGCTACACCTTC.

This clonotype turned up a few times. V is TRBV18 and J is TRBJ1-5; 9 bases map to TRBD1. The V segment lost 5 bases and the J segment 4 bases; nucleotides outside the gene matches: 0. The CDR3 loop spans 13 amino acids. The germline gives CDR1 KGHSH, CDR2 LQKENI. CDR3 amino acids: CASSGQGNQPQHF. As DNA, the CDR3 is TGTGCCAGCTCAGGACAGGGGAATCAGCCCCAGCATTTT.

This clonotype was detected many times. The DNA of the CDR3 is TGTGCCAGCAGCCAAAGGAGCCGCGGAAAGAGCTCCTACAATGAGCAGTTCTTC. Encoded protein: CASSQRSRGKSSYNEQFF. The chain combines TRBV3-1 with TRBJ2-1; D unresolved. Trimming shortened V by 2 bases and J by 0 bases, and 17 bases separated the two germline ends. Germline CDR1 and CDR2: LGHDT and YNNKEL (reference sequence). This CDR3 region has 18 residues.

V and J are TRBV6-5 and TRBJ2-5; TRBD2 might be the D (6 bases). Germline-derived CDR1 and CDR2 are MNHEY and SVGAGI. Between the trimmed V and J ends, which lost 1 base and 4 bases, there was a span of 13 bases. The CDR3 loop spans 15 amino acids. CDR3 in DNA: TGTGCCAGCAGTTACTTTGGAAGGGGAGGAGAGACCCAGTACTTC. Protein: CASSYFGRGGETQYF.

This clonotype was picked up many times. The chain combines TRBV28 with TRBJ2-7; 10 bases are shared with TRBD2. After removal of 7 bases from V and 7 bases from J, the junction contained 13 bases not matched to a gene. Germline loops: CDR1 MDHEN, CDR2 SYDVKM. CDR3 length: 15 amino acids. CDR3 bases: TGTGCCAGCACCCGAGTAGGGCTAGCGGGGGAGGAGCAGTACTTC. Protein product: CASTRVGLAGEEQYF.

In this sample, this clonotype turned up many times. The chain carries TRBV2 and TRBJ2-5; the match to TRBD1 covers 9 bases. The junction had 10 bases not matched to a gene; V was cut back by 6 bases and J by 5 bases. The germline gives CDR1 SNHLY, CDR2 FYNNEI. The CDR3 is 15 amino acids. The CDR3 protein is CASRGGTGKWETQYF. For the CDR3, the DNA is TGTGCCAGCAGGGGAGGGACAGGGAAATGGGAGACCCAGTACTTC.